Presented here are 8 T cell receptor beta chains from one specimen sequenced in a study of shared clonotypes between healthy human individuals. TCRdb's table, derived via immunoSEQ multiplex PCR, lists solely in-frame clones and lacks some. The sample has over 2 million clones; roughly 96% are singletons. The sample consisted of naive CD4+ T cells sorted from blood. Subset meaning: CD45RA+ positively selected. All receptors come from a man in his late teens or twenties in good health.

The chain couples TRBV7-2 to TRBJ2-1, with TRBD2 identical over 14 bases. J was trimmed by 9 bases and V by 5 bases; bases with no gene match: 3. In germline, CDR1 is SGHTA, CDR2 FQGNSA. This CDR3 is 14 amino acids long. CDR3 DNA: TGTGCCAGCAGCCAAGGACTAGCGGGAGGTGAGCAGTTCTTC. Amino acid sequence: CASSQGLAGGEQFF.

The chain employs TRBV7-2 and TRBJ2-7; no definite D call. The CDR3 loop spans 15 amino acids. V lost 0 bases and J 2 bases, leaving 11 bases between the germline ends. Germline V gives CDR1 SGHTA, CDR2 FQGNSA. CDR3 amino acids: CASSLAGARTYEQYF. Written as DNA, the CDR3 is TGTGCCAGCAGCTTAGCCGGTGCCAGGACCTACGAGCAGTACTTC.

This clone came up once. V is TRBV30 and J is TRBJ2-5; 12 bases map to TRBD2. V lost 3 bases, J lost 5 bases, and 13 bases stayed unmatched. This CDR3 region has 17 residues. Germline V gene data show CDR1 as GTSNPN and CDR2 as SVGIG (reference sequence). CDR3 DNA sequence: TGTGCCTGGAGCGCACGACTAGCGGGGGCGAAGAGGGAGACCCAGTACTTC. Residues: CAWSARLAGAKRETQYF. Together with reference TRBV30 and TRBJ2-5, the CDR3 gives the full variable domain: SQTIHQWPATLVQPVGSPLSLECTVEGTSNPNLYWYRQAAGRGLQLLFYSVGIGQISSEVPQNLSASRPQDRQFILSSKKLLLSDSGFYLCAWSARLAGAKRETQYFGPGTRLLVL.

CDR3 loop: CASSLDLGRNSPLHF. As DNA, the CDR3 is TGTGCCAGCAGCTTGGACTTGGGGCGGAATTCACCCCTCCACTTT. The chain joins TRBV5-4 to TRBJ1-6, with D possibly being TRBD1 (5 bases). There are 15 residues in the CDR3. Trimming cost V 0 bases and J 7 bases, with 11 bases left between them. CDR1 and CDR2 (germline): SGHNT, YYREEE (reference sequence).

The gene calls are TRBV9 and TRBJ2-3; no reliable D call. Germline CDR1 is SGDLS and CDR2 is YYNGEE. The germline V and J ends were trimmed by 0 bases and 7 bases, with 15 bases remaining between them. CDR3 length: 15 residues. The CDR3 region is CASSVDPGGVNTQYF. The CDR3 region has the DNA TGTGCCAGCAGCGTAGACCCAGGCGGTGTGAATACGCAGTATTTT.

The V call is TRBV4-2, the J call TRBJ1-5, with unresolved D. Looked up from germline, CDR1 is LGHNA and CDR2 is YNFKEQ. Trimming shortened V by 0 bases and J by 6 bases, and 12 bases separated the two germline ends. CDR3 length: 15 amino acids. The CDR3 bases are TGTGCCAGCAGCCAAGATGTCGGGGAGTTTCAGCCCCAGCATTTT. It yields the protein CASSQDVGEFQPQHF.

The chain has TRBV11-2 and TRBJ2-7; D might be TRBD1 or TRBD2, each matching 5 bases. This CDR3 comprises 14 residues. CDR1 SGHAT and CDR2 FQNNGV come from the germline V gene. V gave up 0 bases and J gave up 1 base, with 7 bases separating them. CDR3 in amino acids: CASSLDGTSYEQYF. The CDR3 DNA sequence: TGTGCCAGCAGCTTAGATGGGACGTCCTACGAGCAGTACTTC.

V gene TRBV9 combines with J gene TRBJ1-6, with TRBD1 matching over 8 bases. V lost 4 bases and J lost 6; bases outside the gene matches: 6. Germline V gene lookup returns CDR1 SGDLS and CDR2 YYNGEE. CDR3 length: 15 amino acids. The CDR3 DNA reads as TGTGCCAGCAGCCCCCATACAGGGGGTAATTCACCCCTCCACTTT. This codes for CASSPHTGGNSPLHF.